The source of this TCR beta chain is a study of early T cells in non-severe SARS-CoV-2 infection. The protocol attached unique molecular identifiers to individual cDNA molecules. TCRdb re-called the 5' RACE reads with MiXCR, one entry per CDR3 protein. This sample has tens of thousands of distinct CDR3 sequences; roughly 9.1% occur once, and the top ten carry less than 10%. Germline CDR1 KGHDR, CDR2 SFDVKD. The CDR3 totals 18 residues. The V gene end was trimmed by 5 bases and the J gene end by 4 bases; junction bases not matched to a gene: 10. This TCR came from an adult who was a healthcare worker with PCR-confirmed SARS-CoV-2 infection or an uninfected control (not recorded which). This sample comprised whole blood, obtained at baseline. V is TRBV24-1 and J is TRBJ2-2; TRBD1 matches 12 bases. The CDR3 region is CATSALGTGGGSTGELFF. The CDR3 DNA is TGTGCCACCAGTGCCCTCGGGACAGGGGGCGGGAGCACCGGGGAGCTGTTTTTT.